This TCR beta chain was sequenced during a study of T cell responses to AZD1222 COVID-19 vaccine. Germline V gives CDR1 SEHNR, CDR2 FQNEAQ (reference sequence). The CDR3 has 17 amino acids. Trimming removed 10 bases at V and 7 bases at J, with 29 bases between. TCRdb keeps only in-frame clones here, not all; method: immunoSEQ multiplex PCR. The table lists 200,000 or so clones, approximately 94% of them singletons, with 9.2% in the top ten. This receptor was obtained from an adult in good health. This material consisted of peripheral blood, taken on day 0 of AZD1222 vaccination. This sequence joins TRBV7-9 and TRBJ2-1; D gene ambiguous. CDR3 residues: CAISQTGAAISPNEQFF. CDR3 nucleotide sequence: TGTGCCATATCACAAACGGGTGCCGCCATTTCCCCTAATGAGCAGTTCTTC.